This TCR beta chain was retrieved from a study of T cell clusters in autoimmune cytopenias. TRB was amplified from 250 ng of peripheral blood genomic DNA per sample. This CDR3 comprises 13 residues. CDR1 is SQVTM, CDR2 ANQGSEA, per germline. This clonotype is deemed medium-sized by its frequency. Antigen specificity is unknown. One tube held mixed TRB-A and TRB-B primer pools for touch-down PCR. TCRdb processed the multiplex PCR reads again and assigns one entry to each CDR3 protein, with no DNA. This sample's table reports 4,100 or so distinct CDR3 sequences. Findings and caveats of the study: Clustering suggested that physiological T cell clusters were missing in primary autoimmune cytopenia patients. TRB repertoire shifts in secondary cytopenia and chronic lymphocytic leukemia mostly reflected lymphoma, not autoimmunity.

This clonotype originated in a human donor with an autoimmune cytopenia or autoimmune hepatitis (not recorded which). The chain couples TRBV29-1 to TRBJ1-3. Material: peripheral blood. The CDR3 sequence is CSVESGYGNTIYF.